Following are 27 T cell receptor beta chains from one sample sequenced in a study of T-cell reconstitution after alpha-beta-depleted transplantation in children. Researchers prepared the TCRbeta library using unique molecular identifiers, the study reports. TCRdb re-derived calls from the PCR reads in MiXCR, one entry per CDR3 protein. The data contain around 45,000 distinct CDR3 sequences, around 50% of them singletons. The source material was peripheral blood, sampled before TCRalphabeta/CD19-depleted stem cell transplant. These receptors came from a boy in the first two years of life with SCID, due to receive a stem cell transplant.

The chain is built from TRBV7-2 and TRBJ2-3, with 8 nucleotides matching TRBD2. Looked up from germline, CDR1 is SGHTA and CDR2 is FQGNSA. Germline trimming cut 4 bases from V and 4 bases from J; bases unmatched to any gene: 7. The CDR3 runs 15 residues. The CDR3 region is CASSSPTSASDTQYF. CDR3 bases: TGTGCCAGCAGCTCACCGACTAGCGCCTCAGATACGCAGTATTTT. Combining the CDR3 with reference TRBV7-2 and TRBJ2-3 gives the whole variable domain GAGVSQSPSNKVTEKGKDVELRCDPISGHTALYWYRQSLGQGLEFLIYFQGNSAPDKSGLPSDRFSAERTGGSVSTLTIQRTQQEDSAVYLCASSSPTSASDTQYFGPGTRLTVL.

The chain is built from TRBV20-1 and TRBJ2-3, with 10 bases fitting TRBD2. The trim removed 7 bases at V and 4 bases at J, leaving 5 bases unmatched. CDR3 size: 13 residues. Germline loops: CDR1 DFQATT, CDR2 SNEGSKA (reference sequence). In DNA form, the CDR3 reads TGCAGTGTTTACCTAGCGGGGGCAGATACGCAGTATTTT. Translating gives CSVYLAGADTQYF.

This clonotype was detected only a few times. V gene TRBV28 combines with J gene TRBJ1-1; D is undetermined. Germline assignment: CDR1 MDHEN and CDR2 SYDVKM. The CDR3 is 13 residues long. The V end was cut by 5 bases, the J end by 0 bases, with 7 bases between. The CDR3 nucleotides are TGTGCCAGCAGTCAGGTTATGAACACTGAAGCTTTCTTT. Translating it yields CASSQVMNTEAFF.

This clonotype occurred many times. The rearrangement joins TRBV20-1 to TRBJ2-4; the D gene could be TRBD1 or TRBD2 (5 bases each). CDR1 and CDR2 (germline): DFQATT, SNEGSKA (reference sequence). Trimming took off 8 bases at V and 0 bases at J, with 11 bases between the two ends. The CDR3 is made up of 13 amino acids. The CDR3 reads CSNEGLAKNIQYF. The DNA for the CDR3 is TGCAGTAACGAGGGGCTAGCCAAAAACATTCAGTACTTC.

The chain joins TRBV20-1 to TRBJ1-3; no reliable D call. Trimming removed 0 bases from V and 0 bases from J, with 9 bases in between. Germline lookup yields CDR1 DFQATT and CDR2 SNEGSKA (reference sequence). CDR3 size: 15 residues. As DNA, the CDR3 is TGCAGTGCTAGAGATCGGCGGCTCTCTGGAAACACCATATATTTT. This translates into CSARDRRLSGNTIYF.

V is TRBV20-1 and J is TRBJ2-3; 11 bases agree with TRBD2. Germline V gene sequence: CDR1 DFQATT, CDR2 SNEGSKA (reference sequence). The CDR3 runs to 16 residues. V gave up 8 bases and J gave up 3 bases; unmatched junction bases: 13. Here the CDR3 reads CSWRLAGGGSTDTQYF. The DNA for the CDR3 is TGCAGTTGGAGGCTAGCGGGGGGCGGGTCAACAGATACGCAGTATTTT.

This clonotype turned up a few times. This chain joins TRBV20-1 and TRBJ2-1; 9 bases line up with TRBD1. The junction had 14 bases not matched to a gene; V was cut back by 8 bases and J by 9 bases. The CDR3 length is 14 residues. Per germline, CDR1 DFQATT and CDR2 SNEGSKA (reference sequence). The CDR3 protein is CSTKGQGNVGEQFF. The CDR3 coding sequence is TGCAGTACCAAGGGACAGGGTAACGTCGGTGAGCAGTTCTTC.

V is TRBV27 and J is TRBJ2-3; TRBD1 might be the D (6 bases). Between the trimmed V and J ends, which lost 3 bases and 2 bases, there was a span of 18 bases. The germline V gene encodes CDR1 MNHEY and CDR2 SMNVEV (reference sequence). This CDR3 spans 17 amino acids. CDR3 region: CASSFLLDRTLTDTQYF. The CDR3 DNA reads TGTGCCAGCAGTTTCCTTCTCGACAGGACCCTCACAGATACGCAGTATTTT.

The sample holds a few counts of this clonotype. The chain links TRBV6-4 to TRBJ2-7; 7 nucleotides agree with TRBD1. The CDR3 runs to 15 residues. In germline, CDR1 is MRHNA, CDR2 SNTAGT. The J segment lost 7 bases and the V segment lost 3 bases, leaving 12 bases of the junction unmatched. The CDR3 sequence is CASSDRPGGADEQYF. The CDR3 nucleotides are TGTGCCAGCAGTGATCGTCCAGGGGGAGCGGATGAGCAGTACTTC.

The chain recombines TRBV6-2 or TRBV6-3 with TRBJ1-5; the D is unclear. This CDR3 has 14 residues. Germline CDR1 is MNHEY and CDR2 is SVGEGT. Trimming left V 5 bases short and J 0 bases short, with 8 bases between. The CDR3 here is CASSALSSNQPQHF. CDR3 nucleotide sequence: TGTGCCAGCAGTGCGTTGAGTAGCAATCAGCCCCAGCATTTT.

The chain has TRBV27 and TRBJ1-1; the D gene is possibly TRBD1 (5 bases). V was pared by 7 bases and J by 0 bases, with 24 bases between. In germline, CDR1 is MNHEY, CDR2 SMNVEV (reference sequence). This CDR3 has 18 residues. This CDR3 reads CASTPRGGPGRMNTEAFF. The DNA of the CDR3 is TGTGCCAGCACCCCAAGGGGCGGGCCAGGACGCATGAACACTGAAGCTTTCTTT.

The V gene is TRBV7-9, the J gene TRBJ2-7; no definite D call. The germline V and J ends were trimmed by 5 bases and 5 bases, with 7 bases remaining between them. The CDR3 sequence is 11 residues long. Germline V gene sequence: CDR1 SEHNR, CDR2 FQNEAQ (reference sequence). CDR3 amino acids: CASSPSNEQYF. In DNA form, the CDR3 reads TGTGCCAGCAGCCCTTCGAACGAGCAGTACTTC. The full variable domain, rest sourced from reference TRBV7-9 and TRBJ2-7, is DTGVSQNPRHKITKRGQNVTFRCDPISEHNRLYWYRQTLGQGPEFLTYFQNEAQLEKSRLLSDRFSAERPKGSFSTLEIQRTEQGDSAMYLCASSPSNEQYFGPGTRLTVT.

V and J are TRBV15 and TRBJ1-3; D uncertain. Trimming shortened V by 1 base and J by 0 bases, and 10 bases separated the two germline ends. The CDR3 extends over 16 amino acids. Germline lookup yields CDR1 LNHNV and CDR2 YYDKDF (reference sequence). In DNA form, the CDR3 reads TGTGCCACCAGCAGAGCTACCCAACCCTCTGGAAACACCATATATTTT. Its protein product is CATSRATQPSGNTIYF. Drawing the rest from reference TRBV15 and TRBJ1-3, the complete variable domain is DAMVIQNPRYQVTQFGKPVTLSCSQTLNHNVMYWYQQKSSQAPKLLFHYYDKDFNNEADTPDNFQSRRPNTSFCFLDIRSPGLGDTAMYLCATSRATQPSGNTIYFGEGSWLTVV.

Regarding this clonotype: Relative to the germline gene, one junction end is altered; a read error may explain this. This chain uses TRBV5-1 with TRBJ2-6; 9 nucleotides match TRBD1. The CDR3 loop spans 20 amino acids. Germline assignment: CDR1 SGHRS and CDR2 YFSETQ. CDR3: CASSLAGTGQSFSEANVLTF. DNA of the CDR3: TGCGCCAGCAGCTTGGCCGGGACAGGGCAGTCATTCTCTGAGGCCAACGTCCTGACTTTC.

This clonotype was picked up one time. The gene calls are TRBV5-6 and TRBJ1-5, with D perhaps TRBD1 (5 bases). The V gene lost 3 bases and the J gene lost 4 bases, with 11 bases spanning the gap. Germline CDR1 and CDR2: SGHDT and YYEEEE. CDR3 length: 14 amino acids. The CDR3: CASSWGPINQPQHF. The CDR3 bases are TGTGCCAGCAGCTGGGGACCGATAAATCAGCCCCAGCATTTT.

The chain recombines TRBV20-1 with TRBJ2-1; TRBD2 is a possible D gene (6 bases). Looked up from germline, CDR1 is DFQATT and CDR2 is SNEGSKA (reference sequence). The ends were cut back, 2 bases at V and 3 bases at J, with 11 bases in the middle. The CDR3 runs to 14 residues. CDR3 DNA sequence: TGCAGTGCTAGACCCCGGGGGAGCTACAATGAGCAGTTCTTC. Protein sequence: CSARPRGSYNEQFF.

The V call is TRBV6-1, the J call TRBJ2-7; TRBD1 agrees at 10 bases. Germline V gives CDR1 MNHNS, CDR2 SASEGT. Unmatched junction bases numbered 7, after V lost 8 bases and J lost 6 bases. This CDR3 spans 13 amino acids. The CDR3 DNA is TGTGCCAGCTCCGGGACAGGGGTCGGCGAGCAGTACTTC. It encodes CASSGTGVGEQYF.

The genes are TRBV20-1 and TRBJ1-1, with TRBD1 identical over 11 bases. J gave up 3 bases and V 1 base, and 1 base lay outside the gene matches. CDR3 length equals 14 residues. From germline, CDR1 is DFQATT and CDR2 SNEGSKA (reference sequence). The CDR3: CSARGTGGDTEAFF. CDR3 DNA sequence: TGCAGTGCTAGAGGGACAGGGGGCGACACTGAAGCTTTCTTT.

The chain links TRBV5-1 to TRBJ2-7, with D perhaps matching TRBD1 or TRBD2 (5 bases each). The V and J ends lost 5 bases and 3 bases respectively, with 18 bases between them. The V gene's germline CDR1 is SGHRS and CDR2 YFSETQ. This CDR3 region has 15 residues. The CDR3 is CASRRQQDGGYEQYF. Written as DNA, the CDR3 is TGCGCCAGCAGACGTCAACAAGATGGGGGCTACGAGCAGTACTTC.

The J gene is TRBJ2-3, the V gene TRBV12-3 or TRBV12-4, with D possibly TRBD1 on 6 matching bases. V was cut by 6 bases and J by 0 bases, with 10 bases left in between. This CDR3 comprises 14 residues. CDR3 sequence reads: CASRGRGSTDTQYF. CDR3 nucleotide sequence: TGTGCCAGCAGGGGCAGGGGTAGCACAGATACGCAGTATTTT.

This rearrangement joins TRBV29-1 to TRBJ2-6; D perhaps matches TRBD2 (5 bases). V was clipped by 2 bases and J by 2 bases, with 7 bases between them. This CDR3 has 14 residues. Germline values: CDR1 SQVTM, CDR2 ANQGSEA. Here the CDR3 reads CSVESEAGANVLTF. In DNA form, the CDR3 reads TGCAGCGTTGAATCGGAGGCTGGGGCCAACGTCCTGACTTTC.

This clonotype was seen more than once but under ten times. CDR3 amino acids: CASSHGGGYTF. CDR3 nucleotides: TGCGCCAGCAGCCACGGAGGGGGCTACACCTTC. The chain has TRBV5-1 and TRBJ1-2; no reliable D call. Germline V gene data show CDR1 as SGHRS and CDR2 as YFSETQ. The CDR3 covers 11 residues. The V gene lost 4 bases and the J gene lost 8 bases, with 9 bases spanning the gap.

The rearrangement uses TRBV7-2 and TRBJ1-2; D is possibly TRBD1 (6 bases). The CDR3 is 14 residues long. Germline CDR1 SGHTA, CDR2 FQGNSA. Trimming cost V 1 base and J 7 bases, with 13 bases left between them. This CDR3 reads CASSLEGRGGGYTF. The CDR3 coding sequence is TGTGCCAGCAGCTTAGAGGGCAGGGGTGGTGGCTACACCTTC.

The rearrangement uses TRBV6-2 or TRBV6-3 and TRBJ1-6, with 11 positions matching TRBD1. The CDR3 spans 15 residues. Trimming removed 5 bases from V and 7 bases from J; junction bases left unmatched: 4. Germline lookup yields CDR1 MNHEY and CDR2 SVGEGT. DNA for the CDR3: TGTGCCAGCAGTCCGGGACAGGGGGACAATTCACCCCTCCACTTT. Amino acid sequence: CASSPGQGDNSPLHF.

At least ten counts were recorded for this clonotype. This chain links TRBV20-1 with TRBJ1-1; 8 nucleotides line up with TRBD1. After removal of 3 bases from V and 3 bases from J, the junction contained 3 bases not matched to a gene. This CDR3 has 13 residues. CDR1 DFQATT and CDR2 SNEGSKA come from the germline V gene (reference sequence). The CDR3 spells CSARSDRDTEAFF. CDR3 DNA: TGCAGTGCTAGGTCGGACAGGGACACTGAAGCTTTCTTT.

This clonotype was seen repeatedly, ten times or more. The chain is built from TRBV18 and TRBJ1-2; D gene uncertain. The ends were cut back, 5 bases at V and 4 bases at J, with 14 bases in the middle. Germline loops: CDR1 KGHSH, CDR2 LQKENI. This CDR3 comprises 14 residues. The CDR3 DNA reads TGTGCCAGCTCATCGTTAAGCCTTGGCTATGGCTACACCTTC. Translated, it gives CASSSLSLGYGYTF.

This chain links TRBV5-1 with TRBJ1-2; TRBD1 aligns across 9 bases. V shed 3 bases and J 6 bases; nucleotides not matched to a gene: 6. The CDR3 spans 14 residues. CDR1 is SGHRS, CDR2 YFSETQ, per germline. The CDR3 sequence is CASSSGTGMDGYTF. The CDR3 DNA is TGCGCCAGCAGCTCCGGGACAGGGATGGATGGCTACACCTTC.